This T cell receptor (beta chain) appears in the sequencing data of a study of cytomegalovirus exposure and HLA in healthy donors. Overall study findings and caveats: Most TCR sequences were seen very rarely across donors, but some public TCRs occurred in many. Immune exposure information comprised only CMV serostatus. TRBV6-2, TRBV6-3 and other indistinguishable V segments were excluded. The authors later found TCR association rates varying by HLA locus, with DRB1 most and HLA-C fewest.

As concerns this clone: As yet, its antigen is unknown.

The PCR made use of 60 Vbeta and 13 Jbeta primers. This table comes from immunoSEQ multiplex PCR, and its TCRdb copy is limited to in-frame clones, with some not included. The table lists about 67,000 clones. Germline V CDR1 and CDR2: SGHRS, YFSETQ. The CDR3 has 12 amino acids. Between the trimmed V and J ends, which lost 3 bases and 5 bases, there was a span of 7 bases. This TCR came from a man aged 30 to 45 in good health and CMV-seropositive. What was sequenced was PBMCs. The chain employs TRBV5-1 and TRBJ2-3; no clear D. The CDR3 nucleotides are TGCGCCAGCAGCTCGAGTCGAGATACGCAGTATTTT. Its translation is CASSSSRDTQYF.